This T cell receptor (beta chain) was sequenced in a study of blood T cell repertoires in COVID-19. About the research overall: Acute and convalescent COVID-19 specimens originated in the United States, Italy and Spain. From T cells, B-cell-depleted T cells, or PBMCs came the material, which was cDNA or gDNA.

Repertoires were generated with immunoSEQ multiplex PCR, while TCRdb's copy carries only in-frame clones and drops some. This table has about 170,000 clones, more than 75% appearing once. CDR3 length equals 14 residues. V dropped 3 bases and J dropped 5 bases, with 13 bases sitting between them. Germline lookup yields CDR1 SEHNR and CDR2 FQNEAQ (reference sequence). This rearrangement joins TRBV7-9 to TRBJ1-1, with D possibly being TRBD1 (6 bases). The sample taken for sequencing was peripheral blood. The TCR originated in a man in his late teens or twenties with active or convalescent COVID-19. The CDR3 DNA sequence: TGTGCCAGCAGCTTCTCGGGGCAGGGGACTGAAGCTTTCTTT. Encoded protein: CASSFSGQGTEAFF.